The 18 T cell receptor beta chains below all came from one sample that was sequenced in a study of memory CD4+ T cells and cytomegalovirus serostatus. Single viable CD3+CD4+CD8-CD45RO+ cells were sorted as the memory CD4+ T cells. Sequencing was performed with immunoSEQ multiplex PCR; in TCRdb, only in-frame clones are kept and a portion is missing. The repertoire holds 40,000 or so clones, with around 80% as singletons. Sequencing was performed on memory CD4+ T cells from blood. These receptors were taken from an adult in good health and CMV-seronegative.

This clone was detected only once. This chain connects TRBV11-3 to TRBJ2-2; D is ambiguous. Trimming removed 4 bases at V and 0 bases at J, with 12 bases between. The CDR3 loop spans 16 amino acids. Germline V gives CDR1 SGHNT, CDR2 YENEEA. The CDR3 reads CASSSSWSSNTGELFF. CDR3 DNA: TGTGCCAGCAGCTCCTCTTGGAGTTCGAACACCGGGGAGCTGTTTTTT.

This clone was seen more than once but under ten times. Within the sample, other DNA sequences also encode this same CDR3. The rearrangement joins TRBV19 to TRBJ1-5; tentatively, D is TRBD1 (5 bases). With 0 bases removed from V and 2 bases from J, the gap between germline ends came to 5 bases. CDR3 size: 14 residues. Germline CDR1 LNHDA, CDR2 SQIVND (reference sequence). The CDR3 spells CASSIEGGNQPQHF. For the CDR3, the DNA is TGTGCCAGTAGTATAGAAGGGGGCAATCAGCCCCAGCATTTT.

This clone has only a few counts. The chain is built from TRBV27 and TRBJ1-6; D may be TRBD1 (5 bases). CDR1 is MNHEY, CDR2 SMNVEV, per germline (reference sequence). The CDR3 is 16 amino acids. The V gene lost 2 bases and the J gene lost 8 bases, with 16 bases spanning the gap. The CDR3 sequence is CASSLVGTAFDSPLHF. The CDR3 coding sequence is TGTGCCAGCAGTTTAGTAGGGACCGCTTTTGATTCACCCCTCCACTTT.

The gene calls are TRBV5-4 and TRBJ1-5; TRBD1 is a possible D gene (6 bases). V lost 0 bases and J lost 2, with 12 bases in between. Germline CDR1 SGHNT, CDR2 YYREEE (reference sequence). This CDR3 contains 16 residues. CDR3 amino acids: CASSLGGGFGNQPQHF. In DNA, the CDR3 is TGTGCCAGCAGCTTGGGAGGGGGGTTTGGCAATCAGCCCCAGCATTTT.

This clone has a single count. V usage is TRBV6-5 and J usage is TRBJ2-3; 8 positions match TRBD2. The CDR3 has 14 amino acids. After removal of 11 bases from V and 0 bases from J, the junction contained 7 bases not matched to a gene. CDR1 MNHEY and CDR2 SVGAGI come from the germline V gene. The CDR3 sequence is CAGTSGSSTDTQYF. Written as DNA, the CDR3 is TGTGCCGGAACTAGCGGATCTAGCACAGATACGCAGTATTTT.

This clone was detected only a few times. The J gene is TRBJ1-5, the V gene TRBV2; 7 nucleotides line up with TRBD1. Germline CDR1 SNHLY, CDR2 FYNNEI. Germline trimming cut 8 bases from V and 4 bases from J; bases unmatched to any gene: 8. The CDR3 contains 14 residues. CDR3 protein: CASDRTGGNQPQHF. CDR3 DNA: TGTGCCAGCGATCGGACAGGAGGGAATCAGCCCCAGCATTTT. Using reference TRBV2 and TRBJ1-5 for the parts outside the CDR3, the full variable domain is EPEVTQTPSHQVTQMGQEVILRCVPISNHLYFYWYRQILGQKVEFLVSFYNNEISEKSEIFDDQFSVERPDGSNFTLKIRSTKLEDSAMYFCASDRTGGNQPQHFGDGTRLSIL.

The chain employs TRBV7-2 and TRBJ2-1, with TRBD2 matching over 10 bases. CDR3 length: 15 residues. In germline, CDR1 is SGHTA, CDR2 FQGNSA. V lost 3 bases and J lost 9; bases outside the gene matches: 8. The CDR3 region has the DNA TGTGCCAGCAGCTTCCTAGCGGGAGTGGTTGGTGAGCAGTTCTTC. It encodes CASSFLAGVVGEQFF.

In regard to this clone: One end of the junction does not line up with germline, which may come from a read error. The chain is built from TRBV2 and TRBJ2-1; 7 bases match TRBD1. The CDR3 contains 14 residues. Germline CDR1 SNHLY, CDR2 FYNNEI. The CDR3 DNA reads as TGTGCAAGCAAAAGGGGGCTAGGGGTCAATGAGCAGTTCTTC. It codes for CASKRGLGVNEQFF.

In nucleotides, the CDR3 is TGTGCCAGCTCGACAGGGTGGGACTATGGCTACACCTTC. Encoded protein: CASSTGWDYGYTF. This chain links TRBV6-5 with TRBJ1-2, with TRBD1 matching over 7 bases. The V gene end was trimmed by 8 bases and the J gene end by 3 bases; junction bases not matched to a gene: 6. CDR1 and CDR2 (germline): MNHEY, SVGAGI. The CDR3 spans 13 residues.

This sequence joins TRBV7-3 and TRBJ2-7, with D perhaps matching TRBD2 (5 bases). V dropped 6 bases and J dropped 3 bases, with 12 bases sitting between them. There are 13 residues in the CDR3. Germline CDR1 reads SGHTA; CDR2 reads FQGTGA. The CDR3: CASRETGLYEQYF. The CDR3 DNA reads as TGTGCCAGCAGAGAGACTGGACTCTACGAGCAGTACTTC.

The table lists this clone with a few counts. This chain connects TRBV19 to TRBJ1-3; tentatively, D is TRBD1 (6 bases). CDR1 and CDR2 from the germline V gene are LNHDA and SQIVND (reference sequence). Trimming removed 7 bases at V and 0 bases at J, with 13 bases between. The CDR3 length is 15 residues. CDR3 bases: TGTGCCAGTAAACCGGGACAATTCTCTGGAAACACCATATATTTT. Its translation: CASKPGQFSGNTIYF.

The rearrangement links TRBV7-2 to TRBJ2-7; tentatively, D is TRBD2 (6 bases). CDR3 length: 15 amino acids. The V end lost 6 bases, the J end lost 3 bases, and 18 bases lay between the germline ends. Per germline, CDR1 SGHTA and CDR2 FQGNSA. CDR3 region: CASSYSGDSLYEQYF. CDR3 DNA sequence: TGTGCCAGCAGTTACTCCGGGGACTCTCTCTACGAGCAGTACTTC.

The CDR3, as DNA: TGTGCCAGCAGTGACTCGAAAAGGGTTAAGCCCCAGCATTTT. Translating gives CASSDSKRVKPQHF. The chain has TRBV6-4 and TRBJ1-5; no clear D. Germline V gene data show CDR1 as MRHNA and CDR2 as SNTAGT. The V and J ends lost 0 bases and 8 bases respectively, with 11 bases between them. The CDR3 has 14 amino acids.

This clone was recorded only once. The chain is built from TRBV27 and TRBJ2-7; 14 bases are a match to TRBD2. J was trimmed by 6 bases and V by 7 bases; bases with no gene match: 8. CDR1 is MNHEY and CDR2 is SMNVEV in the germline V gene (reference sequence). The CDR3 runs 15 residues. CDR3 coding DNA: TGTGCCAGCACTAGATCCGGGACTAGCGGGAGCGAGCAGTACTTC. It specifies CASTRSGTSGSEQYF.

V is TRBV10-3 and J is TRBJ2-3; TRBD1 matches at 9 bases. The CDR3 runs to 14 residues. CDR1 ENHRY and CDR2 SYGVKD come from the germline V gene. The V segment lost 2 bases and the J segment 3 bases; nucleotides outside the gene matches: 0. CDR3: CAISEGQGTDTQYF. CDR3 DNA: TGTGCCATCAGTGAGGGACAGGGGACAGATACGCAGTATTTT.

This clone was observed a handful of times. This chain joins TRBV11-2 and TRBJ2-2; D not certain. Trimming took off 5 bases at V and 5 bases at J, with 15 bases between the two ends. The CDR3 runs to 15 residues. The germline V gene encodes CDR1 SGHAT and CDR2 FQNNGV. CDR3 nucleotide sequence: TGTGCCAGCAGCAGACCTCCGACGGCAACCGGGGAGCTGTTTTTT. Translating it yields CASSRPPTATGELFF.

The chain joins TRBV5-4 to TRBJ2-3; D unresolved. V was shortened by 0 bases and J by 6 bases, with 11 bases between the two germline ends. CDR3 length: 14 amino acids. Germline CDR1 and CDR2: SGHNT and YYREEE (reference sequence). The CDR3 reads CASSLESPADTQYF. The DNA of the CDR3 is TGTGCCAGCAGCTTGGAATCCCCGGCGGATACGCAGTATTTT.

This chain connects TRBV2 to TRBJ2-3; perhaps TRBD2 as D (5 bases). Germline V gene data show CDR1 as SNHLY and CDR2 as FYNNEI. The ends were cut back, 6 bases at V and 1 base at J, with 11 bases in the middle. CDR3 length: 14 amino acids. CDR3 amino acids: CASRRERGTDTQYF. CDR3 coding DNA: TGTGCCAGCAGGAGGGAGAGGGGCACAGATACGCAGTATTTT.